At least ten counts were recorded for the clone carrying this TCR beta chain. What it binds is unknown. The CDR3 covers 11 residues. CDR1 and CDR2 (germline): SEHNR, FQNEAQ (reference sequence). The V end was cut by 5 bases, the J end by 7 bases, with 9 bases between. TCRdb reprocessed the RT-PCR reads via MiXCR and lists one record per CDR3 protein. Here the sample spans around 530,000 distinct CDR3 sequences, about 10% being singletons. The sample is drawn from a study of response to subunit inactivated influenza vaccine. Overall study results and limits: Only a handful of new T cells, the authors suggested, are recruited with each seasonal influenza vaccination.

This sequence was found in a man over 45 who received an inactivated influenza vaccine. The chain combines TRBV7-9 with TRBJ2-7; the D gene could be TRBD1 or TRBD2 (5 bases each). The specimen comprised PBMCs from blood, sampled on the day of vaccination. The chain's CDR3 is CASSKRGEQYF. The CDR3 DNA reads as TGTGCCAGCAGCAAGAGGGGTGAGCAGTACTTC.